The 27 T cell receptor beta chains given below trace back to one sample, sequenced in a study of cytomegalovirus exposure and HLA in healthy donors. Generated by immunoSEQ multiplex PCR, the TCRdb table keeps only in-frame clones and is missing some. The data contain 150,000 to 200,000 clones, approximately 88% of them singletons. The sequencing sample was made of PBMCs. These receptors were taken from a man aged 18 to 29 in good health and CMV-seropositive.

The chain couples TRBV4-1 to TRBJ2-3; 10 bases are shared with TRBD2. Germline CDR1 and CDR2: MGHRA and YSYEKL. The CDR3 has 19 amino acids. Losses at the gene ends were 0 bases for V and 1 base for J; bases not matched to a gene: 10. CDR3 nucleotide sequence: TGCGCCAGCAGCCAAGATAAGAGCGGGAGGGCCCGGGGCACAGATACGCAGTATTTT. As protein: CASSQDKSGRARGTDTQYF.

This clone has a count of ten or more. CDR3 nucleotide sequence: TGTGCCAGCTCACGGGAAGGGGGCGGCTATGGCTACACCTTC. It translates to CASSREGGGYGYTF. The chain couples TRBV18 to TRBJ1-2; 7 bases are shared with TRBD1. The trim removed 4 bases at V and 4 bases at J, leaving 6 bases unmatched. The CDR3 consists of 14 residues. Germline assignment: CDR1 KGHSH and CDR2 LQKENI. The full variable domain, in which reference TRBV18 and TRBJ1-2 provide the parts outside the CDR3, is NAGVMQNPRHLVRRRGQEARLRCSPMKGHSHVYWYRQLPEEGLKFMVYLQKENIIDESGMPKERFSAEFPKEGPSILRIQQVVRGDSAAYFCASSREGGGYGYTFGSGTRLTVV.

A single count supports this clone. The genes are TRBV5-1 and TRBJ2-7, with 12 bases that match TRBD2. The CDR3 extends over 14 amino acids. Germline V gene sequence: CDR1 SGHRS, CDR2 YFSETQ. The trim removed 4 bases at V and 6 bases at J, leaving 5 bases unmatched. CDR3 sequence reads: CASSHGLAGLEQYF. The CDR3 DNA is TGCGCCAGCAGCCACGGACTAGCGGGACTCGAGCAGTACTTC.

The chain is built from TRBV19 and TRBJ1-1; 9 positions match TRBD1. Unmatched junction bases numbered 5, after V lost 7 bases and J lost 2 bases. The CDR3 contains 14 residues. Looked up from germline, CDR1 is LNHDA and CDR2 is SQIVND (reference sequence). The CDR3, as DNA: TGTGCCAGTACGGACAGGGGAATAAACACTGAAGCTTTCTTT. It codes for CASTDRGINTEAFF.

This chain uses TRBV10-3 with TRBJ2-3; D is perhaps TRBD2 (6 bases). V lost 6 bases and J 1 base, leaving 14 bases between the germline ends. Germline CDR1 and CDR2: ENHRY and SYGVKD. This CDR3 is built from 15 residues. For the CDR3, the DNA is TGTGCCATCAGGGGACGGGACTCTGGCACAGATACGCAGTATTTT. Its protein product is CAIRGRDSGTDTQYF.

This rearrangement joins TRBV9 to TRBJ2-1; D may be TRBD1 (6 bases). CDR3 size: 16 residues. The V and J ends lost 4 bases and 5 bases respectively, with 19 bases between them. Germline values: CDR1 SGDLS, CDR2 YYNGEE. This CDR3 reads CASSSRFTGQHNEQFF. The CDR3 nucleotides read TGTGCCAGCAGCTCCCGTTTTACTGGACAGCACAATGAGCAGTTCTTC.

J is TRBJ2-1 and V is TRBV7-9; D may be TRBD2 (5 bases). This CDR3 spans 15 amino acids. Trimming removed 6 bases from V and 3 bases from J, with 15 bases in between. CDR1 SEHNR and CDR2 FQNEAQ come from the germline V gene (reference sequence). CDR3 nucleotides: TGTGCCAGCAGTCCCGGGATAACGGGCTACAATGAGCAGTTCTTC. Translated, it gives CASSPGITGYNEQFF.

The rearrangement uses TRBV2 and TRBJ1-4; 9 nucleotides align to TRBD1. This CDR3 has 14 residues. With 9 bases clipped from V and 7 bases from J, the junction kept 9 bases outside the gene matches. Germline V gene sequence: CDR1 SNHLY, CDR2 FYNNEI. CDR3 in DNA: TGTGCCAGAGATTCCGGGACAGGGAGTGAAAAACTGTTTTTT. It yields the protein CARDSGTGSEKLFF.

V and J are TRBV6-5 and TRBJ1-2; 12 nucleotides match TRBD1. The CDR3 is 14 residues long. Germline CDR1 reads MNHEY; CDR2 reads SVGAGI. V shed 6 bases and J 8 bases; nucleotides not matched to a gene: 7. The CDR3 bases are TGTGCCAGCAGAACGGGACAGGGGGCGGGAGGCTACACCTTC. Encoded protein: CASRTGQGAGGYTF.

V usage is TRBV21-1 and J usage is TRBJ2-3; TRBD1, as called in the table, went unchecked against the DNA. TRBV21-1 is described as a pseudogene. The CDR3 length is 16 residues. CDR3 residues: CASSKAGGQGPDTQYF. CDR3 coding DNA: TGTGCCAGCAGCAAAGCGGGGGGACAGGGGCCAGATACGCAGTATTTT.

J is TRBJ2-7 and V is TRBV5-4; 7 bases are a match to TRBD1. The V and J ends lost 0 bases and 3 bases, in that order; junction bases with no gene match: 0. The CDR3 length is 13 residues. Per germline, CDR1 SGHNT and CDR2 YYREEE (reference sequence). CDR3 amino acids: CASSLDRGYEQYF. The CDR3 DNA follows: TGTGCCAGCAGCTTGGACAGGGGCTACGAGCAGTACTTC.

This chain connects TRBV28 to TRBJ2-7; TRBD1 agrees at 9 bases. The germline V gene has CDR1 MDHEN and CDR2 SYDVKM. The CDR3 is 15 residues long. V trimming: 5 bases; J trimming: 3 bases; junction bases outside the gene matches: 8. The CDR3 region has the DNA TGTGCCAGCAGTATGTCCGGGACAGGGAACTACGAGCAGTACTTC. Amino acid sequence: CASSMSGTGNYEQYF.

The V and J genes are TRBV9 and TRBJ2-7; possible D gene TRBD1, 6 bases. Germline CDR1 and CDR2: SGDLS and YYNGEE. V was pared by 2 bases and J by 2 bases, with 14 bases between. This CDR3 spans 15 amino acids. The CDR3 coding sequence is TGTGCCAGCAGCGTTTCTGCGAAGGGGGCCTACGAGCAGTACTTC. It specifies CASSVSAKGAYEQYF.

The chain uses TRBV5-6 and TRBJ1-5; 10 nucleotides line up with TRBD1. This CDR3 comprises 16 residues. CDR1 and CDR2 from the germline V gene are SGHDT and YYEEEE. V dropped 1 base and J dropped 6; count of bases not matched to a gene: 7. The CDR3 DNA follows: TGTGCCAGCAGCTTGTACAGGGACAGGGGATCTCAGCCCCAGCATTTT. The encoded protein is CASSLYRDRGSQPQHF.

The rearrangement links TRBV7-6 to TRBJ2-7; 8 bases line up with TRBD2. The CDR3 covers 16 residues. J was trimmed by 0 bases and V by 0 bases; bases with no gene match: 4. Germline CDR1 SGHVS, CDR2 FNYEAQ. CDR3 in amino acids: CASSLAPSGSSYEQYF. The CDR3 bases are TGTGCCAGCAGCTTAGCGCCGAGCGGGAGCTCCTACGAGCAGTACTTC. Based on the CDR3 plus reference TRBV7-6 and TRBJ2-7, the full variable domain is GAGVSQSPRYKVTKRGQDVALRCDPISGHVSLYWYRQALGQGPEFLTYFNYEAQQDKSGLPNDRFSAERPEGSISTLTIQRTEQRDSAMYRCASSLAPSGSSYEQYFGPGTRLTVT.

This chain links TRBV7-6 with TRBJ2-1, with D perhaps matching TRBD2 (5 bases). The CDR3 covers 14 residues. Germline CDR1 is SGHVS and CDR2 is FNYEAQ. Trimming cost V 5 bases and J 7 bases, with 15 bases left between them. CDR3 DNA sequence: TGTGCCAGCAGCATCAACACTAGGGCGAATGAGCAGTTCTTC. Translation: CASSINTRANEQFF. The full variable domain, in which reference TRBV7-6 and TRBJ2-1 provide the parts outside the CDR3, is GAGVSQSPRYKVTKRGQDVALRCDPISGHVSLYWYRQALGQGPEFLTYFNYEAQQDKSGLPNDRFSAERPEGSISTLTIQRTEQRDSAMYRCASSINTRANEQFFGPGTRLTVL.

The gene calls are TRBV29-1 and TRBJ2-3; possible D gene TRBD2, 6 bases. Germline V gives CDR1 SQVTM, CDR2 ANQGSEA. V was trimmed by 1 base and J by 2 bases, leaving 10 bases between them. CDR3 length: 14 amino acids. The CDR3 sequence: CSVEGGGPTDTQYF. For the CDR3, the DNA is TGCAGCGTTGAAGGCGGAGGGCCCACAGATACGCAGTATTTT.

The chain couples TRBV6-6 to TRBJ1-2; a possible D gene is TRBD1 (6 bases). This CDR3 has 13 residues. The germline CDR1 and CDR2 sequences are MNHNY and SVGAGI (reference sequence). V shed 2 bases and J shed 8 bases, with 12 bases lying between them. Here the CDR3 DNA reads TGTGCCAGCAGTTACATCCCGGACAGAGGCTACACCTTC. Amino acid sequence: CASSYIPDRGYTF.

The chain employs TRBV29-1 and TRBJ2-2; no firm D call. Germline V gene data show CDR1 as SQVTM and CDR2 as ANQGSEA. The V gene lost 7 bases and the J gene lost 0 bases, with 9 bases spanning the gap. This CDR3 is built from 13 residues. CDR3 in DNA: TGCAGCGGGCAACAAGCGAACACCGGGGAGCTGTTTTTT. Protein sequence: CSGQQANTGELFF.

The gene calls are TRBV28 and TRBJ2-7, with 8 bases matching TRBD1. The germline V gene has CDR1 MDHEN and CDR2 SYDVKM. This CDR3 has 16 residues. The V gene end was trimmed by 10 bases and the J gene end by 5 bases; junction bases not matched to a gene: 19. The CDR3 DNA reads as TGTGCCACCCTAGTCCCCGCCGGGACAGGTACCCACGAGCAGTACTTC. Translated: CATLVPAGTGTHEQYF.

In this sample, this clone turned up once. The chain recombines TRBV6-1 with TRBJ2-2; D gene ambiguous. From germline, CDR1 is MNHNS and CDR2 SASEGT. This CDR3 spans 15 amino acids. With 1 base removed from V and 5 bases from J, the gap between germline ends came to 11 bases. This CDR3 is CASSEDWHPTGELFF. Here the CDR3 DNA reads TGTGCCAGCAGTGAAGATTGGCACCCGACCGGGGAGCTGTTTTTT.

CDR3 nucleotide sequence: TGTGCCAGTAGCCAAGAAGGGGGCGGGAACACTGAAGCTTTCTTT. Its translation: CASSQEGGGNTEAFF. This chain joins TRBV19 and TRBJ1-1; 7 nucleotides match TRBD1. J lost 1 base, V lost 6 bases, and 8 bases had no gene match. Germline V gene lookup returns CDR1 LNHDA and CDR2 SQIVND (reference sequence). The CDR3 covers 15 residues.

The chain uses TRBV7-8 and TRBJ2-1; 8 bases line up with TRBD2. Unmatched junction bases numbered 11, after V lost 0 bases and J lost 7 bases. The germline V gene encodes CDR1 SGHVS and CDR2 FQNEAQ. The CDR3 is 17 amino acids. The DNA of the CDR3 is TGTGCCAGCAGCTTAGCGCGTTTAGCGGGGTATTCAAATGAGCAGTTCTTC. Translation gives CASSLARLAGYSNEQFF.

The J gene is TRBJ2-7, the V gene TRBV29-1; the D gene is possibly TRBD2 (6 bases). The CDR3 has 14 amino acids. CDR1 is SQVTM, CDR2 ANQGSEA, per germline. Trimming pared 3 bases from V and 2 bases from J, leaving 14 bases between. DNA of the CDR3: TGCAGCGTTGAGTGGGGGACTGGGACCTACGAGCAGTACTTC. It is translated as CSVEWGTGTYEQYF.

This clone was counted once. The chain is built from TRBV9 and TRBJ2-7, with a tentative D call TRBD2 (6 bases). The CDR3 extends over 14 amino acids. From germline, CDR1 is SGDLS and CDR2 YYNGEE. V dropped 3 bases and J dropped 2 bases, with 12 bases sitting between them. CDR3 in DNA: TGTGCCAGCAGCGGCCGGGACTCGACCTACGAGCAGTACTTC. Its protein is CASSGRDSTYEQYF.

A single count supports this clone. The chain links TRBV2 to TRBJ2-1; 7 bases are shared with TRBD2. Germline CDR1 and CDR2: SNHLY and FYNNEI. The CDR3 sequence is 12 residues long. V lost 6 bases and J lost 8; bases outside the gene matches: 4. The CDR3 DNA reads as TGTGCCAGCAGGGGAGGGGTTTATGAGCAGTTCTTC. The encoded protein is CASRGGVYEQFF.

The chain carries TRBV7-3 and TRBJ2-2, with 11 bases fitting TRBD1. The CDR3 extends over 16 amino acids. V shed 2 bases, J shed 6 bases, and the junction held 5 bases outside the gene matches. Germline V gives CDR1 SGHTA, CDR2 FQGTGA. CDR3 residues: CASSLLGQGGAGELFF. In nucleotides, the CDR3 is TGTGCCAGCAGCTTATTGGGACAGGGGGGAGCCGGGGAGCTGTTTTTT.